One TCR beta chain is described in this entry. The data are from a study of blood T cell repertoires in COVID-19. Study as a whole: Donors in the United States, Italy and Spain gave samples during acute or convalescent COVID-19. Nucleic acid was either cDNA or gDNA, and it came from T cells, B-cell-depleted T cells, or PBMCs.

The authors' processing: Using reference gene primer amplification, nucleated cell counts were estimated. Data came from immunoSEQ multiplex PCR; TCRdb stores just in-frame clones and leaves some out. For V, J and clone size, that table is used; D and trimming come from the DNA. The sample records 330,000 or so clones, roughly 90% being singletons. Followed over time, Seattle patients had been enrolled while infection was active. This CDR3 is 14 amino acids long. V lost 2 bases, J lost 2 bases, and 10 bases lay in between. Germline CDR1 and CDR2: KGHSH and LQKENI. The sequenced sample consisted of peripheral blood. The sequence came from a woman aged 55 to 70 with COVID-19, enrolled during active disease. The chain combines TRBV18 with TRBJ2-7, with D tentatively TRBD1 (7 bases). The CDR3 spells CASSPSRGAYEQYF. CDR3 DNA: TGTGCCAGCTCACCAAGCAGGGGGGCCTACGAGCAGTACTTC. The whole variable domain, filled in from reference TRBV18 and TRBJ2-7, reads NAGVMQNPRHLVRRRGQEARLRCSPMKGHSHVYWYRQLPEEGLKFMVYLQKENIIDESGMPKERFSAEFPKEGPSILRIQQVVRGDSAAYFCASSPSRGAYEQYFGPGTRLTVT.